This T cell receptor (beta chain) was found in a study of CD8+ T cells in alopecia areata. Study background: Severity was scored as percentage of affected scalp area in treated patients.

Investigators isolated RNA and reverse transcribed it into cDNA to act as the sequencing template. The table came from immunoSEQ multiplex PCR; TCRdb's copy has only in-frame clones and leaves some out. The data contain fewer than 250,000 clones, approximately 45% of them singletons. Documented treatment: oral pan-JAK inhibitor, 5-10 mg twice daily. From alopecia areata patients, lesional scalp punch biopsies and peripheral blood were collected. This clone was observed a few times. This TCR came from a human donor with alopecia areata. The sequences come from CD4+ T cells sorted from blood, collected around week 37, from a patient treated with tofacitinib.

The CDR3 sequence: CASTEGHNEQFF. DNA of the CDR3: TGTGCCAGCACCGAGGGGCACAATGAGCAGTTCTTC. This chain joins TRBV28 and TRBJ2-1; possibly TRBD1 or TRBD2 for D (5 bases each). The V gene's germline CDR1 is MDHEN and CDR2 SYDVKM. Trimming took 7 bases from V and 5 from J, leaving 9 bases between them. This CDR3 is built from 12 residues.